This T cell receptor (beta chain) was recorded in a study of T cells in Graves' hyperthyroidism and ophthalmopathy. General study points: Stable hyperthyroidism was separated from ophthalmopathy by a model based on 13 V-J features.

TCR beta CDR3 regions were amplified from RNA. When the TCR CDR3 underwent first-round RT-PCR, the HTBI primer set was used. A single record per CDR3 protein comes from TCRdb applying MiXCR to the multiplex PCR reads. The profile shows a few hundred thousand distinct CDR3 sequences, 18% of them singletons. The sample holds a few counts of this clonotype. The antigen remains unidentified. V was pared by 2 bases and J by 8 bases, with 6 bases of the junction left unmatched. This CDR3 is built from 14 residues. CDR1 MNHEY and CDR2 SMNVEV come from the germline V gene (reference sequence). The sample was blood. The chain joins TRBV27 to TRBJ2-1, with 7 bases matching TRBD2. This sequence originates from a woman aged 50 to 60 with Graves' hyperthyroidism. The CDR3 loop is CASSLVSGGYEQFF. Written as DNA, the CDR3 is TGTGCCAGCAGTTTAGTGTCCGGGGGGTATGAGCAGTTCTTC.